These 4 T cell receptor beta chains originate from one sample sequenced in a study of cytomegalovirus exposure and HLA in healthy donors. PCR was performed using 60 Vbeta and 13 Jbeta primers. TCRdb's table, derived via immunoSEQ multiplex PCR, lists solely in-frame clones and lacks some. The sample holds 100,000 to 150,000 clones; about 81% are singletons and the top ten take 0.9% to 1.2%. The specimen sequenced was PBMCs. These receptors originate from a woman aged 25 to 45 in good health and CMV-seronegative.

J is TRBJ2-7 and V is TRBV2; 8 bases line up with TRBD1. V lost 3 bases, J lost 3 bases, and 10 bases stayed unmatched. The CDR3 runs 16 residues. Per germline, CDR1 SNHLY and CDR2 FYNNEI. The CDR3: CASSESQGAGSYEQYF. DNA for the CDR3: TGTGCCAGCAGTGAGTCCCAGGGGGCAGGGAGCTACGAGCAGTACTTC.

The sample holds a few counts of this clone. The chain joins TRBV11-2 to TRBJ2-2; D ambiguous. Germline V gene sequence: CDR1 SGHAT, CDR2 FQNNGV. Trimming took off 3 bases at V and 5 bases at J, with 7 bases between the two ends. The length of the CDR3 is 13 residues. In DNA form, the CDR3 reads TGTGCCAGCAGCTTGGCGAGGACCGGGGAGCTGTTTTTT. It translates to CASSLARTGELFF.

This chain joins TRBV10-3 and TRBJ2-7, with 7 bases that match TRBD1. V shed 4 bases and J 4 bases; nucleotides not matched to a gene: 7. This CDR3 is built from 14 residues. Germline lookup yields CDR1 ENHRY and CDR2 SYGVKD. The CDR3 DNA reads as TGTGCCATCAGTGTAGTGGACAGGAAATACGAGCAGTACTTC. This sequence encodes CAISVVDRKYEQYF.

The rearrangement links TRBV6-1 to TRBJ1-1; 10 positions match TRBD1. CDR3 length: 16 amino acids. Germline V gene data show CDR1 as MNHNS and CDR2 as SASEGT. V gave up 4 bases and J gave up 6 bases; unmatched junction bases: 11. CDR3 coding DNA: TGTGCCAGCAGTGTCCAGCTGGGGACAGGGGAACCTGAAGCTTTCTTT. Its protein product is CASSVQLGTGEPEAFF.